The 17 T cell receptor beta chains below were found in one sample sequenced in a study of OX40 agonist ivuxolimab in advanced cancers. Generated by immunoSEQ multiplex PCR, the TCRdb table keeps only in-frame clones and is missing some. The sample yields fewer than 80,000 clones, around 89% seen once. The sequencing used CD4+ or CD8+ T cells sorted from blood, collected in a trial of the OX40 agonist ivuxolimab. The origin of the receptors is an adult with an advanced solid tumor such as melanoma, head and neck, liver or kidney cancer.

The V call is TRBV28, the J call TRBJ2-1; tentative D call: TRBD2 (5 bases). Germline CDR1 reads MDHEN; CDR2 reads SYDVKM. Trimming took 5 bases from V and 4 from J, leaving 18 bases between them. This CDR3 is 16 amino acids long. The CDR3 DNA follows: TGTGCCAGCAGTCCCCTTCTAGCCCCACGTTACAATGAGCAGTTCTTC. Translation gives CASSPLLAPRYNEQFF.

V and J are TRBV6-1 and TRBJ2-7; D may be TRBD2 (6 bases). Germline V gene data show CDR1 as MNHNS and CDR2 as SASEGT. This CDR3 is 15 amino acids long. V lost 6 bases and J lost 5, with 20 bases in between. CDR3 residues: CASRPFSGAGDEQYF. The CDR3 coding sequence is TGTGCCAGCAGACCGTTTAGCGGTGCCGGAGACGAGCAGTACTTC.

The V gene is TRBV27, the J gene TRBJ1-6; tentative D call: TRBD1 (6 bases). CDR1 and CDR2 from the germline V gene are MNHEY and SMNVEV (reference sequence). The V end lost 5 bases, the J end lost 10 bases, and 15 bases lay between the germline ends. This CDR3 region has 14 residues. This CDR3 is CASSPSGVHSPLHF. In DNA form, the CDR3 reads TGTGCCAGCAGTCCTTCAGGGGTTCACTCACCCCTCCACTTT.

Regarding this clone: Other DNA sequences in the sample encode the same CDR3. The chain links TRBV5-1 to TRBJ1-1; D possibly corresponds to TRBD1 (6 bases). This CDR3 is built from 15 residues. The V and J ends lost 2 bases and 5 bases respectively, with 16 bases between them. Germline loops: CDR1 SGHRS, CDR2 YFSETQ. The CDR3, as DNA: TGCGCCAGCAGCTTATCTCCAGGGGAGGATACTGAAGCTTTCTTT. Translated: CASSLSPGEDTEAFF.

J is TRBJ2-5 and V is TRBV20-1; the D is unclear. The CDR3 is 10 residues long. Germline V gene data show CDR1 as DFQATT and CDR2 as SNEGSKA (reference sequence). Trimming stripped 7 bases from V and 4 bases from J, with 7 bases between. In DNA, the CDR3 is TGCAGTGTCATCAGAGAGACCCAGTACTTC. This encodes CSVIRETQYF.

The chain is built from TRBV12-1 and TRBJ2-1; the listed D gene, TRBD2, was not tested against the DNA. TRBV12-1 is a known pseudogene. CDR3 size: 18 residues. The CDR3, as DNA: TGTGCCAGCAGCAGGAGACACAGGGCCGGGGGGATAAATAATGAGCAGTTCTTC. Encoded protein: CASSRRHRAGGINNEQFF.

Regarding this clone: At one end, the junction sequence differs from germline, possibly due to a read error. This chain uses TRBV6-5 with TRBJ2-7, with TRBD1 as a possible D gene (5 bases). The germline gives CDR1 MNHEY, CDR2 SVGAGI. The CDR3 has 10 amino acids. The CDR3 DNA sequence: TGTGCCAGCGGGGCCTATGAGCAGTACTTC. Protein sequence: CASGAYEQYF.

The CDR3 region has the DNA TGCGCCAGCAGCCCCGGGACTAGCGGGAGAATAGCAGATACGCAGTATTTT. Translating gives CASSPGTSGRIADTQYF. V gene TRBV5-1 combines with J gene TRBJ2-3; the match to TRBD2 covers 14 bases. V dropped 4 bases and J dropped 4; count of bases not matched to a gene: 8. This CDR3 has 17 residues. Germline CDR1 reads SGHRS; CDR2 reads YFSETQ.

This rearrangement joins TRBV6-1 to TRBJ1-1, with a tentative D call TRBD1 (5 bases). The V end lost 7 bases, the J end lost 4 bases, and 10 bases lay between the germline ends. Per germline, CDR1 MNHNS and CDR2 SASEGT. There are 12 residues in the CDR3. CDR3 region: CASKRGGTEAFF. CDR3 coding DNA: TGTGCCAGCAAACGGGGCGGCACTGAAGCTTTCTTT.

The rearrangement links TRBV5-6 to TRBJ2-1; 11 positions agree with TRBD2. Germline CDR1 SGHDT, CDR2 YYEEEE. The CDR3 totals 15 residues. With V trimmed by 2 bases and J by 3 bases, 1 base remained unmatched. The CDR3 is CASSFTSGSYNEQFF. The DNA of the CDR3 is TGTGCCAGCAGCTTTACTAGCGGGAGCTACAATGAGCAGTTCTTC.

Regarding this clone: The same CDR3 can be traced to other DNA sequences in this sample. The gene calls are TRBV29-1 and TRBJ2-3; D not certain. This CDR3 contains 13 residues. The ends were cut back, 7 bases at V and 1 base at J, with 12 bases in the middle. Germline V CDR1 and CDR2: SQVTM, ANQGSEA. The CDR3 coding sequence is TGCAGCGCCCGACCTGGGGGCACAGATACGCAGTATTTT. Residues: CSARPGGTDTQYF.

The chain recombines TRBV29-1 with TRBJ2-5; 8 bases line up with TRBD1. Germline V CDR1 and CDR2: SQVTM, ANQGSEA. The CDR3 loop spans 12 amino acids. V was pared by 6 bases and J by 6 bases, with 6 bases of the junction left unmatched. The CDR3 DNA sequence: TGCAGCGTGGACAGGGACCAGAAGACCCAGTACTTC. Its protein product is CSVDRDQKTQYF.

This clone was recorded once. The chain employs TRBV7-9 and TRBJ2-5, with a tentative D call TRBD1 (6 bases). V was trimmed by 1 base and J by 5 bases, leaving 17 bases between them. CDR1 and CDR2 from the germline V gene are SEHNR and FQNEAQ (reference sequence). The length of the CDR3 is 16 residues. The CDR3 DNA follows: TGTGCCAGCAGCTTAGTCCAGTACAGGGCCCAGGAGACCCAGTACTTC. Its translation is CASSLVQYRAQETQYF.

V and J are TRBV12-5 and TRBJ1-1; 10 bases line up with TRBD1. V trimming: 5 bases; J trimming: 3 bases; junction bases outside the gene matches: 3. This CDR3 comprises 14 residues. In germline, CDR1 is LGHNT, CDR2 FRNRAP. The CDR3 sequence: CASGPGTGDTEAFF. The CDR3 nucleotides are TGTGCTAGTGGTCCCGGGACAGGGGACACTGAAGCTTTCTTT.

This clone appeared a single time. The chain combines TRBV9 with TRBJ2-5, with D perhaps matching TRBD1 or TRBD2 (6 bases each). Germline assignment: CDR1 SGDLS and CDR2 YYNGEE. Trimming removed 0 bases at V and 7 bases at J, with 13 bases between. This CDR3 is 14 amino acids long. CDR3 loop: CASSVDEGGLTQYF. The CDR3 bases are TGTGCCAGCAGCGTAGACGAAGGGGGGTTGACCCAGTACTTC.

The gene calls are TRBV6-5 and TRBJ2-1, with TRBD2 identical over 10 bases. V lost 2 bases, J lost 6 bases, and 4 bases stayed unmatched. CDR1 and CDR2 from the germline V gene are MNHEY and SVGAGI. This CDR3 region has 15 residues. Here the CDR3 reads CASSYRKRGGNEQFF. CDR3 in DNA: TGTGCCAGCAGTTACCGCAAGCGGGGGGGCAATGAGCAGTTCTTC.

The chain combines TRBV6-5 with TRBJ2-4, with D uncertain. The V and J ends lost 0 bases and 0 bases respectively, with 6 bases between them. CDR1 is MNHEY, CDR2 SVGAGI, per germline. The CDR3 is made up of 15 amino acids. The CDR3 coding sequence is TGTGCCAGCAGTTACTCCCCCCTAGCCAAAAACATTCAGTACTTC. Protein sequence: CASSYSPLAKNIQYF.